Shown below are 3 T cell receptor beta chains from a single sample sequenced in a study of Ad26.COV2.S vaccination and SARS-CoV-2 variants. Treatment indicated: 19 received Ad26.COV2.S at low or high dose, single or two shots; 5 received placebo; per-sample allocation not given. Following the first vaccine or placebo injection, samples were taken on day 63. Clones were read by immunoSEQ multiplex PCR, and TCRdb kept only the in-frame ones, dropping some. The top ten clones hold 6.4% of a sample with 300,000 to 350,000 clones, about 87% of them seen once. Sequenced here: peripheral blood, sampled in a trial of Ad26.COV2.S vaccine versus placebo. The receptor source for this set is a person aged 18-60 years who received the Ad26.COV2.S COVID-19 vaccine or a placebo.

The rearrangement uses TRBV7-8 and TRBJ2-7; D is undetermined. The V gene lost 4 bases and the J gene lost 5 bases, with 12 bases spanning the gap. Germline values: CDR1 SGHVS, CDR2 FQNEAQ. The CDR3 spans 13 residues. The CDR3 bases are TGTGCCAGCAGCTCCGTCACCTGGGACGAGCAGTACTTC. Its protein is CASSSVTWDEQYF.

V and J are TRBV30 and TRBJ1-1; possible D gene TRBD1, 5 bases. Germline V CDR1 and CDR2: GTSNPN, SVGIG (reference sequence). The CDR3 is 14 residues long. V lost 1 base and J lost 1, with 10 bases in between. The DNA for the CDR3 is TGTGCCTGGAGTGCCGGGACGGCGAACACTGAAGCTTTCTTT. Translation gives CAWSAGTANTEAFF. Full variable domain (remainder filled in from reference TRBV30 and TRBJ1-1): SQTIHQWPATLVQPVGSPLSLECTVEGTSNPNLYWYRQAAGRGLQLLFYSVGIGQISSEVPQNLSASRPQDRQFILSSKKLLLSDSGFYLCAWSAGTANTEAFFGQGTRLTVV.

The chain couples TRBV29-1 to TRBJ1-5, with D possibly being TRBD1 (6 bases). Germline CDR1 is SQVTM and CDR2 is ANQGSEA. V gave up 6 bases and J gave up 14 bases, with 23 bases separating them. The CDR3 spans 13 residues. The CDR3 reads CSVGERTESGEHF. Here the CDR3 DNA reads TGCAGCGTCGGAGAACGGACAGAATCAGGGGAGCATTTT.